The 8 T cell receptor beta chains reported below all come from one sample, sequenced in a study of T cell responses to AZD1222 COVID-19 vaccine. Method: immunoSEQ multiplex PCR; TCRdb's copy keeps in-frame clones and lacks some. Among around 110,000 clones, roughly nine tenths were seen once, and the ten largest hold 1.5% to 2%. Sequencing used peripheral blood, obtained 28 days after the second AZD1222 dose. The source of these receptors is an adult who received the AZD1222 COVID-19 vaccine.

This rearrangement joins TRBV19 to TRBJ2-7; D remains unclear. The CDR3 loop spans 14 amino acids. CDR1 and CDR2 (germline): LNHDA, SQIVND (reference sequence). The V end lost 4 bases, the J end lost 2 bases, and 12 bases lay between the germline ends. The DNA for the CDR3 is TGTGCCAGTAGTAGGACCCCGGGCCCCTACGAGCAGTACTTC. Encoded protein: CASSRTPGPYEQYF.

This rearrangement joins TRBV6-5 to TRBJ1-6; 8 nucleotides line up with TRBD1. This CDR3 comprises 14 residues. The ends lost 2 bases at V and 8 bases at J; junction bases unmatched: 2. The V gene's germline CDR1 is MNHEY and CDR2 SVGAGI. In DNA, the CDR3 is TGTGCCAGCAGTTACGGACAGGGAGATTCACCCCTCCACTTT. It yields the protein CASSYGQGDSPLHF.

The V gene is TRBV9, the J gene TRBJ2-4; possible D gene TRBD1, 7 bases. The CDR3 extends over 16 amino acids. Trimming left V 7 bases short and J 5 bases short, with 22 bases between. CDR1 is SGDLS and CDR2 is YYNGEE in the germline V gene. CDR3 DNA: TGTGCCAGCTCACCCCCCCCCAGGGGGGCCCAAAACATTCAGTACTTC. Translating gives CASSPPPRGAQNIQYF.

The rearrangement uses TRBV5-1 and TRBJ2-5; 9 bases are a match to TRBD2. V shed 0 bases and J 5 bases; nucleotides not matched to a gene: 5. CDR3 length equals 15 residues. CDR1 and CDR2 from the germline V gene are SGHRS and YFSETQ. The CDR3 DNA follows: TGCGCCAGCAGCTTGGGTCTAGCGGGAAGGGAGACCCAGTACTTC. Translated, it gives CASSLGLAGRETQYF.

The DNA of the CDR3 is TGTGCCAGCAGTGGGGACCTCAATCAGCCCCAGCATTTT. It specifies CASSGDLNQPQHF. V is TRBV2 and J is TRBJ1-5, with D possibly being TRBD1 (5 bases). CDR1 is SNHLY and CDR2 is FYNNEI in the germline V gene. V was clipped by 4 bases and J by 3 bases, with 7 bases between them. This CDR3 has 13 amino acids.

The chain employs TRBV5-6 and TRBJ2-5; D may be TRBD1 or TRBD2 (5 bases each). Germline V gene lookup returns CDR1 SGHDT and CDR2 YYEEEE. The CDR3 has 15 amino acids. Trimming stripped 0 bases from V and 4 bases from J, with 13 bases between. DNA of the CDR3: TGTGCCAGCAGCTTGGGGGGGAACCCATTAGAGACCCAGTACTTC. It yields the protein CASSLGGNPLETQYF.

Remarks on this clone: Other DNA sequences from this sample encode an identical CDR3 as well. The V and J genes are TRBV7-9 and TRBJ1-1, with D unresolved. Germline CDR1 reads SEHNR; CDR2 reads FQNEAQ (reference sequence). CDR3 length equals 13 residues. Trimming left V 2 bases short and J 1 base short, with 5 bases between. The DNA for the CDR3 is TGTGCCAGCAGCTTAACTGGGAACACTGAAGCTTTCTTT. Translation gives CASSLTGNTEAFF.

The chain carries TRBV25-1 and TRBJ2-7; no clear D gene. The ends were cut back, 2 bases at V and 0 bases at J, with 8 bases in the middle. Germline values: CDR1 MGHDK, CDR2 SYGVNS. The CDR3 has 14 residues. Here the CDR3 DNA reads TGTGCCAGCAGTGAAGCCTACAGCTCCTACGAGCAGTACTTC. It codes for CASSEAYSSYEQYF.